The clone carrying this T cell receptor beta chain occurred many times. Antigen specificity is unknown. This record comes from a study of human T cells and chemical hapten exposure. Findings of the study overall: TCRs above 1 in 1000 frequency stayed constant with DPC sensitization. Counts of TCRs expanded at PT1 correlated positively with patch test score.

Germline V lookup: CDR1 MGHRA, CDR2 YSYEKL. Trimming removed 3 bases from V and 6 bases from J, with 14 bases in between. The CDR3 has 14 residues. Time point denoted: pre-sensitization, week 0. Treatment described: therapeutic diphenylcyclopropenone sensitization with weekly scalp DPC. Suited to DPC and affected by alopecia, the donors ranged from 18 to 70 years old. A single record per CDR3 protein comes from TCRdb applying MiXCR to the RACE reads. The table has tens of thousands of distinct CDR3 sequences, around 12% seen once. This TCR was recovered from a woman aged 25 to 39 with alopecia areata. Some clones in this sample may be carry-over from other donors' samples. Sequences were derived from whole blood, sampled in connection with sensitization to the hapten diphenylcyclopropenone (DPC). The chain carries TRBV4-1 and TRBJ1-1; D is possibly TRBD1 (6 bases). CDR3 nucleotides: TGCGCCAGCAGCCACCCGGGAGAGGGGGCTGAAGCTTTCTTT. It yields the protein CASSHPGEGAEAFF.